Below, 2 T cell receptor beta chains from the same sample are listed, as sequenced in a study of shared clonotypes between healthy human individuals. TCRdb's table, derived via immunoSEQ multiplex PCR, lists solely in-frame clones and lacks some. This table has 1,500,000 or so clones, around 98.5% appearing once. The material sequenced was naive CD4+ T cells sorted from blood. Subset in this sample: CD45RA+ positively selected. The receptors here all came from a man between 25 and 39 years old in good health.

The chain is built from TRBV28 and TRBJ2-2; 10 bases are shared with TRBD1. The V gene end was trimmed by 6 bases and the J gene end by 5 bases; junction bases not matched to a gene: 9. The CDR3 has 16 amino acids. CDR1 and CDR2 (germline): MDHEN, SYDVKM. The CDR3: CASSRPGQGKTGELFF. The CDR3 nucleotides are TGTGCCAGCAGCCGACCGGGACAGGGGAAGACCGGGGAGCTGTTTTTT.

To note about this clone: Other nucleotide sequences from this sample produce the same CDR3. This chain uses TRBV18 with TRBJ1-3; D is unclear. This CDR3 is 13 amino acids long. Germline-derived CDR1 and CDR2 are KGHSH and LQKENI. Trimming cost V 6 bases and J 4 bases, with 10 bases left between them. This CDR3 reads CASSPKTGNTIYF. The CDR3 DNA is TGTGCCAGCTCCCCTAAGACAGGAAACACCATATATTTT.